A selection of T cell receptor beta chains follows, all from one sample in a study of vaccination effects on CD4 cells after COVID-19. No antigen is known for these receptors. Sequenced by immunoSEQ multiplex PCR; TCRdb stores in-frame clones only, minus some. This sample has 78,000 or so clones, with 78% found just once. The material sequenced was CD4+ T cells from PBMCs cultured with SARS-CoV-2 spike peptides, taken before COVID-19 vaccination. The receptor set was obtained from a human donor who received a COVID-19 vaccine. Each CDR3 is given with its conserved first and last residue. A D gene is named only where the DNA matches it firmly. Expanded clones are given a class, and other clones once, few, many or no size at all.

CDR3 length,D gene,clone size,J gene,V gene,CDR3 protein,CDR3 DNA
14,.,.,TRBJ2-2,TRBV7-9,CASSSSGSTGELFF,TGTGCCAGCAGTTCTTCAGGGAGCACCGGGGAGCTGTTTTTT
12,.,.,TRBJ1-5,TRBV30,CAWKRGNQPQHF,TGTGCCTGGAAAAGGGGCAATCAGCCCCAGCATTTT
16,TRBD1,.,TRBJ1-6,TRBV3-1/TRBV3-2,CASSPLGQGYNSPLHF,TGTGCCAGCAGCCCCCTGGGACAGGGGTATAATTCACCCCTCCACTTT
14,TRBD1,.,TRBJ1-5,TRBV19,CASSWTGSNQPQHF,TGTGCCAGTAGTTGGACAGGGAGCAATCAGCCCCAGCATTTT
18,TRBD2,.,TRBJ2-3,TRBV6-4,CASSESAGTQPGGDTQYF,TGTGCCAGCAGTGAGTCGGCCGGGACGCAACCGGGAGGAGATACGCAGTATTTT
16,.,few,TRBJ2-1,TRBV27,CASYSIRDSKSGEQFF,TGTGCCAGCTATTCTATCCGGGACTCAAAGTCGGGTGAGCAGTTCTTC
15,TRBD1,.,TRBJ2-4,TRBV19,CASQRIGTGGNIQYF,TGTGCCAGTCAAAGGATCGGGACAGGGGGAAACATTCAGTACTTC
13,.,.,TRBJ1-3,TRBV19,CASTAGHRNTIYF,TGTGCCAGTACAGCGGGACACCGAAACACCATATATTTT
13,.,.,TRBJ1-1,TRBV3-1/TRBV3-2,CASRSTSGAASFF,TGTGCCAGCAGGTCAACGTCAGGGGCCGCTTCTTTCTTT
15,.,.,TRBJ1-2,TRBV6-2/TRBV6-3,CASSYSSAVGYGYTF,TGTGCCAGCAGTTACTCGTCGGCAGTCGGGTATGGCTACACCTTC
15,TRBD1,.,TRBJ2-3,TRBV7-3,CASREPGQGTDTQYF,TGTGCCAGCAGGGAACCGGGACAGGGGACAGATACGCAGTATTTT